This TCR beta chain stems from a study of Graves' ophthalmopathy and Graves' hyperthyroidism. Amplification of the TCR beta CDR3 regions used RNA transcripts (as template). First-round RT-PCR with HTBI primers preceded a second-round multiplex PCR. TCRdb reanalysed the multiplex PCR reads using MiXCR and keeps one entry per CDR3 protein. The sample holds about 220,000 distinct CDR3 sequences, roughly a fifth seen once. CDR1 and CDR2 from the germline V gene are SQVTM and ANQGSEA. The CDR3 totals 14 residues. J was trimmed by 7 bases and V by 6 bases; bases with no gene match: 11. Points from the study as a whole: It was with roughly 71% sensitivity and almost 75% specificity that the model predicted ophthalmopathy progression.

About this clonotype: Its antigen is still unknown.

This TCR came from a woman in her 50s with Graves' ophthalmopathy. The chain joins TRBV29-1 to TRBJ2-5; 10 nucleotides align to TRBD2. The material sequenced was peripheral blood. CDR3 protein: CSVDIAGGGGTQYF. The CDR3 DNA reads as TGCAGCGTGGACATAGCGGGAGGCGGTGGGACCCAGTACTTC. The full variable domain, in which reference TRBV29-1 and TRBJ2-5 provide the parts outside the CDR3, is SAVISQKPSRDICQRGTSLTIQCQVDSQVTMMFWYRQQPGQSLTLIATANQGSEATYESGFVIDKFPISRPNLTFSTLTVSNMSPEDSSIYLCSVDIAGGGGTQYFGPGTRLLVL.